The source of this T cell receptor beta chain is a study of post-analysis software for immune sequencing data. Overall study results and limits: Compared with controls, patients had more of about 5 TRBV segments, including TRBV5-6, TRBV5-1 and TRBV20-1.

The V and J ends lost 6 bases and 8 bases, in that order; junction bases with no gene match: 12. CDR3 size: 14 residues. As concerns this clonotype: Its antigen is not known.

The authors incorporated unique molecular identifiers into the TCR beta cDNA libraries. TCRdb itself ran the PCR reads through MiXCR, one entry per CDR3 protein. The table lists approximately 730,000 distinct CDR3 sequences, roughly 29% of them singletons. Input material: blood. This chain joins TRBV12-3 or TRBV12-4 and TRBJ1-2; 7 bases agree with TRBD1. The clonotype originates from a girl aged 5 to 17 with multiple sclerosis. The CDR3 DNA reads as TGTGCCAGCAGGAGATCTACAGGGGCTTACGGCTACACCTTC. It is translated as CASRRSTGAYGYTF.